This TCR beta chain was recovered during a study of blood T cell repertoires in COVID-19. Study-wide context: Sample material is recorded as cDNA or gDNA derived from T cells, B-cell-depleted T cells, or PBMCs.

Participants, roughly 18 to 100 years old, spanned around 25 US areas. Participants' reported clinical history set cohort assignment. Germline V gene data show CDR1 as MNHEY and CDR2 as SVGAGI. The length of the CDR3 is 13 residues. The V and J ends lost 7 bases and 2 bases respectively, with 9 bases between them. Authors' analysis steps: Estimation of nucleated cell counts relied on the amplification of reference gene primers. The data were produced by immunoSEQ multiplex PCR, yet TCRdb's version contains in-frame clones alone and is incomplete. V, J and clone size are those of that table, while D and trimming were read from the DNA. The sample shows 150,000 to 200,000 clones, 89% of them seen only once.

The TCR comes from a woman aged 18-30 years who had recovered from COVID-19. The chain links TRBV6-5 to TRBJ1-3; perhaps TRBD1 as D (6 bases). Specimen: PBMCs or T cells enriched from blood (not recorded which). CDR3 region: CASTRTAGNTIYF. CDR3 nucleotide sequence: TGTGCCAGCACACGGACAGCTGGAAACACCATATATTTT.